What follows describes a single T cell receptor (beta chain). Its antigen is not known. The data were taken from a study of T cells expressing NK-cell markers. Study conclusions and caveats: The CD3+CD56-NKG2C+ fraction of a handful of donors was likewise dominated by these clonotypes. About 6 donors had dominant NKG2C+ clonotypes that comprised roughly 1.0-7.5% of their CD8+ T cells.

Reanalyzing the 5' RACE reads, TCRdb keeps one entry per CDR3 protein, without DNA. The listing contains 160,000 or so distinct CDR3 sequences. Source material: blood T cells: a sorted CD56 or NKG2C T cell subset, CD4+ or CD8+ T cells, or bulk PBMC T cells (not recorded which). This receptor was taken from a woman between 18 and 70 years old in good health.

The CDR3: CASTTSPRTVQYF. The rearrangement uses TRBV2 and TRBJ2-4; the TCRdb D gene call, TRBD2, has no DNA to confirm it. Germline values: CDR1 SNHLY, CDR2 FYNNEI. This CDR3 comprises 13 residues.